The table lists the clone carrying this T cell receptor (beta chain) with a few counts. What it binds is not known. One entry per CDR3 protein results from TCRdb running MiXCR on the RT-PCR reads. This table has more than 400,000 distinct CDR3 sequences, approximately 10% appearing once. The CDR3 runs 15 residues. The germline gives CDR1 LNHNV, CDR2 YYDKDF (reference sequence). V was shortened by 1 base and J by 3 bases, with 13 bases between the two germline ends. The source of the sample is a study of response to subunit inactivated influenza vaccine. Study-level findings and limits: The study's authors posited that every seasonal influenza vaccination enlists few new T cells.

Sequencing was performed on PBMCs from blood, taken roughly 46 days after vaccination. The sequence was collected from a middle-aged man who received an inactivated influenza vaccine. V usage is TRBV15 and J usage is TRBJ2-7; D gene uncertain. The CDR3, as DNA: TGTGCCACCAGCAGAGTCGCATGGGGAAGCTACGAGCAGTACTTC. Encoded protein: CATSRVAWGSYEQYF.